This is a list of T cell receptor beta chains from one sample in a study of cytomegalovirus exposure and HLA in healthy donors. TCRdb keeps only in-frame clones here, not all; method: immunoSEQ multiplex PCR. The sample records under 200,000 clones, around 85% being singletons. Sequencing was performed on PBMCs. The receptor source for this set is a man aged 18 to 29 in good health and CMV-seropositive. The CDR3 runs from the conserved cysteine through the conserved F or W. D genes are given only for firm matches. Clone size is stated in some rows and not others, as once, few, many or a class when expanded.

J	D	size	V	CDR3	DNA
TRBJ1-3	.	.	TRBV5-1	CASSLDPGVGGNTIYF	TGCGCCAGCAGCTTGGATCCGGGGGTAGGCGGAAACACCATATATTTT
TRBJ1-2	.	few	TRBV4-2	CASSPAGNYGYTF	TGTGCCAGCAGCCCAGCAGGAAACTATGGCTACACCTTC
TRBJ2-3	.	.	TRBV6-4	CASSEQGAADTQYF	TGTGCCAGCAGTGAACAGGGAGCGGCAGATACGCAGTATTTT
TRBJ2-1	.	.	TRBV19	CASSISVAGQNEQFF	TGTGCCAGTAGTATATCGGTAGCGGGACAGAATGAGCAGTTCTTC
TRBJ2-7	TRBD1	.	TRBV2	CASSAATGGYEQYF	TGTGCCAGCAGTGCTGCTACAGGGGGGTACGAGCAGTACTTC
TRBJ1-1	TRBD1	.	TRBV27	CASGLFRQGTLLNTEAFF	TGTGCCAGCGGACTCTTCCGACAGGGGACCCTACTAAACACTGAAGCTTTCTTT
TRBJ2-1	TRBD2	.	TRBV9	CASSVGLAESHEQFF	TGTGCCAGCAGCGTGGGACTAGCGGAAAGCCATGAGCAGTTCTTC
TRBJ1-3	.	.	TRBV9	CASSVAPGNSGNTIYF	TGTGCCAGCAGCGTAGCTCCAGGTAACTCTGGAAACACCATATATTTT
TRBJ1-5	.	.	TRBV2	CASRTVNSNQPQHF	TGTGCCAGCCGGACAGTGAATAGCAATCAGCCCCAGCATTTT
TRBJ2-7	.	few	TRBV29-1	CSVDLGGPTLYF	TGCAGCGTTGACTTGGGGGGGCCGACCTTGTACTTC
TRBJ2-7	.	.	TRBV5-1	CASSLLQGRFYEQYF	TGCGCCAGCAGCTTGCTCCAGGGAAGGTTCTACGAGCAGTACTTC
TRBJ1-3	TRBD1	.	TRBV12-5	CASGQQGINTIYF	TGTGCTAGTGGCCAACAGGGGATAAACACCATATATTTT
TRBJ1-1	.	.	TRBV7-9	CASSLQDQGTEAFF	TGTGCCAGCAGCTTACAGGACCAGGGGACTGAAGCTTTCTTT
TRBJ1-2	.	.	TRBV19	CASMSLQRNYGYTF	TGTGCCAGTATGTCCCTACAGCGGAACTATGGCTACACCTTC
TRBJ2-6	TRBD1	.	TRBV9	CASSPGGSGANVLTF	TGTGCCAGCAGCCCAGGGGGCTCTGGGGCCAACGTCCTGACTTTC
TRBJ1-6	TRBD1	.	TRBV15	CATSRQQGNNSPLHF	TGTGCCACCAGCAGACAACAGGGGAATAATTCACCCCTCCACTTT
TRBJ2-2	TRBD2	.	TRBV5-1	CASSTPGAGEIGELFF	TGCGCCAGCAGCACTCCCGGAGCGGGAGAGATAGGGGAGCTGTTTTTT
TRBJ2-5	.	once	TRBV4-3	CASSQDKGRGLETQYF	TGCGCCAGCAGCCAAGATAAGGGTCGGGGGTTAGAGACCCAGTACTTC